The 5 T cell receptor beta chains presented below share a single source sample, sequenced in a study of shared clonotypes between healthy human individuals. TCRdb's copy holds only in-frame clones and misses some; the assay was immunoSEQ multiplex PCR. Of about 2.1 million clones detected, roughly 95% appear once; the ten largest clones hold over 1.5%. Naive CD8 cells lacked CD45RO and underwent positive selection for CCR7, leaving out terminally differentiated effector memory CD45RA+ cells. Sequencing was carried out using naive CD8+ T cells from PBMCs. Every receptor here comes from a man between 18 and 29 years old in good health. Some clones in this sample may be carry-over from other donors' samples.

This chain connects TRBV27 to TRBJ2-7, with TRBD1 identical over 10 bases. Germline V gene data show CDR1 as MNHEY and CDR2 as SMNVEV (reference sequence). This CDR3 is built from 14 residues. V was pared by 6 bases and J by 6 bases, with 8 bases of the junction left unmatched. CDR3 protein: CASSSDRGLSEQYF. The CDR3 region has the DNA TGTGCCAGCAGCTCCGACAGGGGGCTTAGCGAGCAGTACTTC.

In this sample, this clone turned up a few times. CDR3 in amino acids: CASSPGTSPHEQYF. The CDR3 DNA is TGTGCCAGCAGCCCCGGGACTAGCCCCCACGAGCAGTACTTC. The J gene is TRBJ2-7, the V gene TRBV4-2; TRBD2 matches at 9 bases. The length of the CDR3 is 14 residues. V lost 4 bases, J lost 5 bases, and 6 bases stayed unmatched. The germline gives CDR1 LGHNA, CDR2 YNFKEQ.

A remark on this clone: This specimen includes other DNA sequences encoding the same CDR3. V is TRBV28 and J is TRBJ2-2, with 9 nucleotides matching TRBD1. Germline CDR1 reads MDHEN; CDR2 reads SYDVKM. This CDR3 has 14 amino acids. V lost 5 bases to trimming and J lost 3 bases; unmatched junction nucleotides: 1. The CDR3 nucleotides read TGTGCCAGCAGTCGGACAGGGGACACCGGGGAGCTGTTTTTT. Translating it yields CASSRTGDTGELFF. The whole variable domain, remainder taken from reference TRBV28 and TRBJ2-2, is DVKVTQSSRYLVKRTGEKVFLECVQDMDHENMFWYRQDPGLGLRLIYFSYDVKMKEKGDIPEGYSVSREKKERFSLILESASTNQTSMYLCASSRTGDTGELFFGEGSRLTVL.

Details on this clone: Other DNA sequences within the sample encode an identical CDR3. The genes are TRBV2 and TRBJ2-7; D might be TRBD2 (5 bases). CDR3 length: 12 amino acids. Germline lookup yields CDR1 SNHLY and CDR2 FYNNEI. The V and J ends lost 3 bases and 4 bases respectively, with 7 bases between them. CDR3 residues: CASSDEGYEQYF. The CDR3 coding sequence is TGTGCCAGCAGTGATGAGGGATACGAGCAGTACTTC.

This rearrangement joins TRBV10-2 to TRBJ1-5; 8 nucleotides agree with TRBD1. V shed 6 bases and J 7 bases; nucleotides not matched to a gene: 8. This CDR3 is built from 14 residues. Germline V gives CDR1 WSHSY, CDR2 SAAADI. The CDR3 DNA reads TGCGCCAGCAGCGGAAGGGACAGGCTCCAGCCCCAGCATTTT. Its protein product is CASSGRDRLQPQHF.